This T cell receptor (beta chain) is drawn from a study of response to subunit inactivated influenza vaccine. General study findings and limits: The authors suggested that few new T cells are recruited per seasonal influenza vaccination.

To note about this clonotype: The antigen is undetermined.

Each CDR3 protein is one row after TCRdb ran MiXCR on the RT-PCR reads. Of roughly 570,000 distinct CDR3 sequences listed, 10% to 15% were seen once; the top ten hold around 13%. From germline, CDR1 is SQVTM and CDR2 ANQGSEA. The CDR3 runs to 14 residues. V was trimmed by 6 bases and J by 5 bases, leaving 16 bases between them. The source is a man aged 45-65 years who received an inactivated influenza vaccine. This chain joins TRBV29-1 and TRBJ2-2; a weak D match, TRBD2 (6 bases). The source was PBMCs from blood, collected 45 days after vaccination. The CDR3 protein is CSVRWGDNTGELFF. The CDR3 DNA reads TGCAGCGTGCGGTGGGGGGATAATACCGGGGAGCTGTTTTTT.